This TCR beta chain was found in a study of T-cell reconstitution after alpha-beta-depleted transplantation in children. Many counts were recorded for this clonotype. Antigen: not known. An end of the junction differs from the germline gene, which may be a read error. The CDR3 is 12 amino acids. Germline V lookup: CDR1 SGHRS, CDR2 YFSETQ. Unique molecular identifiers were built into the TCRbeta library. TCRdb re-called the PCR reads through MiXCR, storing one row per CDR3 protein. The data show approximately 650,000 distinct CDR3 sequences, with around 13% seen just once and 0.79% held by the top ten. Study-wide points: Reportedly, alpha-beta T cells present about two months post-transplant originated from several hundred expanded clones of graft origin. The authors attributed T-cell counts and diversity one year after transplant mostly to newly produced T cells.

This material consisted of PBMCs, taken before TCRalphabeta/CD19-depleted stem cell transplant. The rearrangement uses TRBV5-1 and TRBJ2-7; D is possibly TRBD1 (5 bases). The source of this sequence is a girl aged 2-10 years with congenital amegakaryocytic thrombocytopenia, due to receive a stem cell transplant. CDR3 DNA sequence: TGTGCCAGCAGTTTATCAGGGAACGAGCAGTACTTC. Protein: CASSLSGNEQYF.